The 6 T cell receptor beta chains below were found in one sample sequenced in a study of shared clonotypes between healthy human individuals. This table comes from immunoSEQ multiplex PCR, and its TCRdb copy is limited to in-frame clones, with some not included. The sample has over 2 million clones; approximately 95% are singletons. What was sequenced was naive CD4+ T cells sorted from blood. Subset noted: CD45RA+ positively selected. The source of these receptors is a young man in good health.

This chain links TRBV10-2 with TRBJ1-3, with D possibly TRBD1 on 6 matching bases. This CDR3 contains 16 residues. Germline loops: CDR1 WSHSY, CDR2 SAAADI. The germline V and J ends were trimmed by 5 bases and 0 bases, with 14 bases remaining between them. The CDR3 region is CASSPGQLVSGNTIYF. For the CDR3, the DNA is TGCGCCAGCAGTCCTGGACAGCTGGTCTCTGGAAACACCATATATTTT.

Only one count was recorded for this clone. The rearrangement joins TRBV4-1 to TRBJ2-5; D unclear. Germline CDR1 and CDR2: MGHRA and YSYEKL. Trimming shortened V by 0 bases and J by 9 bases, and 17 bases separated the two germline ends. The CDR3 is 15 amino acids. CDR3 in DNA: TGCGCCAGCAGCCAAGATGGAACAGCCCAAGGCGCCCAGTACTTC. Protein: CASSQDGTAQGAQYF.

The V call is TRBV9, the J call TRBJ1-3, with 7 bases fitting TRBD1. V shed 4 bases and J 0 bases; nucleotides not matched to a gene: 7. Germline CDR1 SGDLS, CDR2 YYNGEE. The length of the CDR3 is 16 residues. This CDR3 reads CASSKGDSRSGNTIYF. DNA of the CDR3: TGTGCCAGCAGCAAAGGGGACAGCCGCTCTGGAAACACCATATATTTT. Full variable domain (remainder filled in from reference TRBV9 and TRBJ1-3): DSGVTQTPKHLITATGQRVTLRCSPRSGDLSVYWYQQSLDQGLQFLIQYYNGEERAKGNILERFSAQQFPDLHSELNLSSLELGDSALYFCASSKGDSRSGNTIYFGEGSWLTVV.

DNA of the CDR3: TGTGCCAGCAGCTCCCGGGGACAGGGGAGTGGGGAGCAGTACTTC. Protein product: CASSSRGQGSGEQYF. The rearrangement uses TRBV11-2 and TRBJ2-5; 10 nucleotides match TRBD1. V lost 4 bases, J lost 11 bases, and 13 bases stayed unmatched. CDR3 length: 15 residues. Per the germline V gene, CDR1 is SGHAT and CDR2 is FQNNGV.

The chain combines TRBV6-1 with TRBJ2-1; 8 bases align to TRBD2. The CDR3 has 12 residues. Losses at the gene ends were 9 bases for V and 8 bases for J; bases not matched to a gene: 6. In germline, CDR1 is MNHNS, CDR2 SASEGT. In DNA, the CDR3 is TGTGCCAGTATAGCGGGGCTGGATGAGCAGTTCTTC. Translation: CASIAGLDEQFF.

The chain combines TRBV6-5 with TRBJ1-2; 10 bases align to TRBD1. The CDR3 length is 14 residues. Germline CDR1 reads MNHEY; CDR2 reads SVGAGI. The junction had 7 bases not matched to a gene; V was cut back by 5 bases and J by 7 bases. In nucleotides, the CDR3 is TGTGCCAGCAGTAGTACCGGGACAGGGGTTGGCTACACCTTC. As protein: CASSSTGTGVGYTF.